The 18 T cell receptor beta chains below all came from one sample that was sequenced in a study of cytomegalovirus exposure and HLA in healthy donors. Primers for the PCR totalled 60 Vbeta and 13 Jbeta. Sequenced by immunoSEQ multiplex PCR; TCRdb stores in-frame clones only, minus some. This listing includes roughly 76,000 clones. The sample was PBMCs. These TCRs come from a female donor in good health and CMV-seropositive.

V usage is TRBV30 and J usage is TRBJ1-1, with D perhaps TRBD1 (6 bases). From germline, CDR1 is GTSNPN and CDR2 SVGIG (reference sequence). V was clipped by 7 bases and J by 1 base, with 19 bases between them. The CDR3 totals 15 residues. CDR3 protein: CASTGTGSPNTEAFF. The CDR3 bases are TGTGCCTCTACAGGGACGGGTAGTCCGAACACTGAAGCTTTCTTT. Full variable domain (rest looked up from reference TRBV30 and TRBJ1-1): SQTIHQWPATLVQPVGSPLSLECTVEGTSNPNLYWYRQAAGRGLQLLFYSVGIGQISSEVPQNLSASRPQDRQFILSSKKLLLSDSGFYLCASTGTGSPNTEAFFGQGTRLTVV.

The gene calls are TRBV6-1 and TRBJ2-6; D not resolved. The CDR3 runs to 15 residues. Germline loops: CDR1 MNHNS, CDR2 SASEGT. V gave up 3 bases and J gave up 0 bases, with 6 bases separating them. In DNA, the CDR3 is TGTGCCAGCAGTGACAGGAACTCTGGGGCCAACGTCCTGACTTTC. It encodes CASSDRNSGANVLTF.

V usage is TRBV4-1 and J usage is TRBJ2-7, with 9 bases fitting TRBD1. Germline V gene sequence: CDR1 MGHRA, CDR2 YSYEKL. This CDR3 is built from 18 residues. V was pared by 1 base and J by 3 bases, with 13 bases of the junction left unmatched. CDR3 in amino acids: CASSQVYTGGPLFYEQYF. DNA for the CDR3: TGCGCCAGCAGCCAAGTGTATACAGGGGGCCCCCTCTTCTACGAGCAGTACTTC.

The V and J genes are TRBV18 and TRBJ2-7; 8 bases align to TRBD2. V lost 1 base to trimming and J lost 2 bases; unmatched junction nucleotides: 4. The V gene's germline CDR1 is KGHSH and CDR2 LQKENI. CDR3 length equals 15 residues. CDR3 DNA: TGTGCCAGCTCACCACAGCGGGGGTCCGCCTACGAGCAGTACTTC. Its translation: CASSPQRGSAYEQYF.

CDR3 in DNA: TGTGCCTGGAGTGTACAGGGGTCCGAGACCCAGTACTTC. Translating gives CAWSVQGSETQYF. The J gene is TRBJ2-5, the V gene TRBV30; 7 nucleotides line up with TRBD1. V dropped 0 bases and J dropped 5; count of bases not matched to a gene: 3. The CDR3 has 13 amino acids. The germline CDR1 and CDR2 sequences are GTSNPN and SVGIG (reference sequence). The entire variable domain, with the rest obtained from reference TRBV30 and TRBJ2-5, is as follows: SQTIHQWPATLVQPVGSPLSLECTVEGTSNPNLYWYRQAAGRGLQLLFYSVGIGQISSEVPQNLSASRPQDRQFILSSKKLLLSDSGFYLCAWSVQGSETQYFGPGTRLLVL.

The V call is TRBV18, the J call TRBJ1-1; 9 nucleotides line up with TRBD1. With V trimmed by 1 base and J by 4 bases, 1 base remained unmatched. The CDR3 runs 14 residues. Germline V gives CDR1 KGHSH, CDR2 LQKENI. Written as DNA, the CDR3 is TGTGCCAGCTCACCACAGGACAGGGGCACTGAAGCTTTCTTT. Protein sequence: CASSPQDRGTEAFF. Full variable domain (outside the CDR3, taken from reference TRBV18 and TRBJ1-1): NAGVMQNPRHLVRRRGQEARLRCSPMKGHSHVYWYRQLPEEGLKFMVYLQKENIIDESGMPKERFSAEFPKEGPSILRIQQVVRGDSAAYFCASSPQDRGTEAFFGQGTRLTVV.

This rearrangement joins TRBV2 to TRBJ1-4; 8 bases are a match to TRBD1. Germline V gene lookup returns CDR1 SNHLY and CDR2 FYNNEI. Unmatched junction bases numbered 1, after V lost 2 bases and J lost 11 bases. The CDR3 loop spans 12 amino acids. The CDR3 sequence is CASSETGGKLFF. DNA of the CDR3: TGTGCCAGCAGTGAAACAGGGGGGAAACTGTTTTTT.

The rearrangement links TRBV30 to TRBJ2-5; 7 nucleotides agree with TRBD1. Trimming took 5 bases from V and 5 from J; bases not matched to a gene: 8. This CDR3 contains 13 residues. Germline V gene lookup returns CDR1 GTSNPN and CDR2 SVGIG (reference sequence). CDR3 sequence reads: CAWAQGLGETQYF. In DNA form, the CDR3 reads TGTGCCTGGGCACAGGGGCTGGGGGAGACCCAGTACTTC.

V gene TRBV4-3 combines with J gene TRBJ2-7; TRBD2 matches at 10 bases. The ends lost 4 bases at V and 0 bases at J; junction bases unmatched: 9. Germline V gene data show CDR1 as LGHNA and CDR2 as YSLEER. This CDR3 spans 17 amino acids. This CDR3 reads CASSRETSGVSSYEQYF. The CDR3, as DNA: TGCGCCAGCAGCCGAGAAACTAGCGGGGTTAGCTCCTACGAGCAGTACTTC.

The DNA for the CDR3 is TGTGCCAGCAGCGTAGTGGCAGAAGCCTACGAGCAGTACTTC. This translates into CASSVVAEAYEQYF. The chain employs TRBV9 and TRBJ2-7; unclear D gene. Germline CDR1 reads SGDLS; CDR2 reads YYNGEE. The CDR3 runs to 14 residues. V was cut by 0 bases and J by 2 bases, with 9 bases left in between.

V usage is TRBV2 and J usage is TRBJ1-1; D perhaps matches TRBD1 (5 bases). With 5 bases removed from V and 5 bases from J, the gap between germline ends came to 18 bases. Per the germline V gene, CDR1 is SNHLY and CDR2 is FYNNEI. The CDR3 sequence is 15 residues long. The CDR3: CASSPQGVLITEAFF. Written as DNA, the CDR3 is TGTGCCAGCAGTCCACAAGGGGTTCTTATTACTGAAGCTTTCTTT.

The chain joins TRBV7-8 to TRBJ1-6, with 7 bases that match TRBD1. V lost 0 bases and J lost 10; bases outside the gene matches: 9. This CDR3 region has 16 residues. Germline V CDR1 and CDR2: SGHVS, FQNEAQ. This CDR3 is CASSLAPTGVRSPLHF. The CDR3 DNA reads as TGTGCCAGCAGCTTAGCGCCCACAGGGGTTCGCTCACCCCTCCACTTT.

V is TRBV19 and J is TRBJ2-5, with 14 bases aligning to TRBD2. V was clipped by 5 bases and J by 1 base; unmatched bases: 3. The CDR3 contains 16 residues. Germline CDR1 reads LNHDA; CDR2 reads SQIVND (reference sequence). The DNA of the CDR3 is TGTGCCAGTAGTTGGGGACTAGCGGGGGTCCAAGAGACCCAGTACTTC. Translation gives CASSWGLAGVQETQYF.

The gene calls are TRBV6-6 and TRBJ2-5; the match to TRBD1 covers 7 bases. V shed 5 bases and J 2 bases; nucleotides not matched to a gene: 5. The germline gives CDR1 MNHNY, CDR2 SVGAGI (reference sequence). The CDR3 runs to 14 residues. CDR3 in DNA: TGTGCCAGCAGTCGGACAGGCCCACAAGAGACCCAGTACTTC. Translation gives CASSRTGPQETQYF.

This chain uses TRBV7-9 with TRBJ1-1; 12 bases are a match to TRBD1. The length of the CDR3 is 16 residues. The V and J ends lost 5 bases and 5 bases, in that order; junction bases with no gene match: 9. CDR1 and CDR2 from the germline V gene are SEHNR and FQNEAQ (reference sequence). This CDR3 is CASSPRDRGRETEAFF. The CDR3 DNA reads TGTGCCAGCAGCCCGCGGGACAGGGGGCGGGAGACTGAAGCTTTCTTT.

The rearrangement links TRBV19 to TRBJ1-2, with D uncertain. The CDR3 has 14 amino acids. V lost 7 bases to trimming and J lost 2 bases, with 14 bases between them. Per germline, CDR1 LNHDA and CDR2 SQIVND (reference sequence). This CDR3 reads CASKNHSLNYGYTF. In DNA form, the CDR3 reads TGTGCCAGTAAAAATCACAGCCTAAACTATGGCTACACCTTC.

This chain uses TRBV13 with TRBJ2-2; TRBD1 aligns across 8 bases. The CDR3 covers 17 residues. Looked up from germline, CDR1 is PRHDT and CDR2 is FYEKMQ (reference sequence). Trimming at V came to 5 bases and at J to 6 bases, leaving 14 bases not matched to a gene. CDR3 sequence reads: CASSREDREVLAGELFF. The DNA for the CDR3 is TGTGCCAGCAGCCGAGAGGACAGGGAGGTTTTGGCCGGGGAGCTGTTTTTT.

The chain is built from TRBV5-1 and TRBJ2-7; 7 bases fit TRBD1. V gave up 0 bases and J gave up 3 bases; unmatched junction bases: 9. The CDR3 is 16 amino acids. Per the germline V gene, CDR1 is SGHRS and CDR2 is YFSETQ. The CDR3 DNA follows: TGCGCCAGCAGCTTGGAGGCCGGGACAGCCCGCTACGAGCAGTACTTC. Amino acid sequence: CASSLEAGTARYEQYF.